The 25 T cell receptor beta chains below come from one sample, sequenced in a study of T cell responses to AZD1222 COVID-19 vaccine (dated by TCRdb to the early 2020s). The sample's time point, from its label and the paper: baseline before first vaccination. The library came from the immunoSEQ multiplex PCR assay. What TCRdb holds here is the immuneACCESS table cut down to in-frame rearrangements. Part of the clones is not present; checked against another copy, under half of the missing clones reflect an unresolved V gene, and the others are unexplained. Recorded for this sample are more than 95,000 clones; 88% of them occurred a single time. Of the sample, around 20% falls within the top ten clones. The sequencing used peripheral blood, collected on day 0 of AZD1222 vaccination. The origin of the receptors is an adult in good health.

This clone was observed a few times. V usage is TRBV4-3 and J usage is TRBJ2-4, with 7 positions matching TRBD2. CDR3 length: 17 amino acids. The junction had 9 bases not matched to a gene; V was cut back by 4 bases and J by 0 bases. CDR1 and CDR2 (germline): LGHNA, YSLEER. The chain's CDR3 is CASSPGGATLAKNIQYF. CDR3 bases: TGCGCCAGCAGCCCGGGAGGCGCAACTCTAGCCAAAAACATTCAGTACTTC.

The chain joins TRBV6-2 or TRBV6-3 to TRBJ1-2; D call uncertain. Germline V gives CDR1 MNHEY, CDR2 SVGEGT. The CDR3 extends over 15 amino acids. With 1 base removed from V and 5 bases from J, the gap between germline ends came to 14 bases. The CDR3 reads CASSYFLAGLYGYTF. The CDR3 bases are TGTGCCAGCAGTTACTTCTTGGCCGGGTTGTATGGCTACACCTTC.

This chain connects TRBV10-1 to TRBJ2-6; no definite D call. The CDR3 contains 15 residues. In germline, CDR1 is WNHNN, CDR2 SYGVQD (reference sequence). Trimming removed 2 bases at V and 0 bases at J, with 5 bases between. This CDR3 reads CASSEGSSGANVLTF. The CDR3 DNA reads as TGCGCCAGCAGTGAGGGCAGCTCTGGGGCCAACGTCCTGACTTTC.

This sequence joins TRBV6-2 or TRBV6-3 and TRBJ1-5; no clear D gene. CDR3 size: 13 residues. Germline lookup yields CDR1 MNHEY and CDR2 SVGEGT. Trimming removed 7 bases at V and 12 bases at J, with 19 bases between. CDR3 region: CASNPDGVGIQHF. CDR3 coding DNA: TGTGCCAGCAACCCGGACGGCGTTGGGATCCAGCATTTT.

The chain has TRBV6-5 and TRBJ1-3; unclear D gene. V was clipped by 6 bases and J by 0 bases, with 6 bases between them. This CDR3 contains 13 residues. Germline V gene lookup returns CDR1 MNHEY and CDR2 SVGAGI. The chain's CDR3 is CASSLLSGNTIYF. The CDR3 nucleotides are TGTGCCAGCAGCCTCCTCTCTGGAAACACCATATATTTT.

This sequence joins TRBV18 and TRBJ1-6; TRBD1 is a possible D gene (6 bases). The germline V gene encodes CDR1 KGHSH and CDR2 LQKENI. Trimming took 6 bases from V and 10 from J, leaving 19 bases between them. The CDR3 totals 15 residues. The CDR3 nucleotides are TGTGCCAGCTCGGGCCTAGGGGGTTTAGGGTCACCCCTCCACTTT. Its translation is CASSGLGGLGSPLHF.

V and J are TRBV6-6 and TRBJ1-2, with a weak D call TRBD1 (5 bases). Germline loops: CDR1 MNHNY, CDR2 SVGAGI (reference sequence). The length of the CDR3 is 16 residues. Between the trimmed V and J ends, which lost 5 bases and 0 bases, there was a span of 16 bases. CDR3 coding DNA: TGTGCCAGCAGTGCGCCGCGGGACCGCTCTAACTATGGCTACACCTTC. The encoded protein is CASSAPRDRSNYGYTF.

The chain recombines TRBV5-1 with TRBJ2-7; TRBD1 might be the D (6 bases). V lost 4 bases and J 0 bases, leaving 11 bases between the germline ends. The CDR3 has 14 residues. Germline CDR1 SGHRS, CDR2 YFSETQ. CDR3 sequence: CASSARTDSYEQYF. In nucleotides, the CDR3 is TGCGCCAGCAGCGCCCGGACAGACTCCTACGAGCAGTACTTC.

The chain joins TRBV7-9 to TRBJ2-5; D possibly corresponds to TRBD1 (5 bases). V lost 4 bases and J lost 2, with 17 bases in between. This CDR3 region has 16 residues. Germline V gene sequence: CDR1 SEHNR, CDR2 FQNEAQ (reference sequence). CDR3 DNA: TGTGCCAGCAGCTGGCCGGTGGCAGGGCCTCAAGAGACCCAGTACTTC. Encoded protein: CASSWPVAGPQETQYF. The complete variable domain, with remaining parts taken from reference TRBV7-9 and TRBJ2-5, reads DTGVSQNPRHKITKRGQNVTFRCDPISEHNRLYWYRQTLGQGPEFLTYFQNEAQLEKSRLLSDRFSAERPKGSFSTLEIQRTEQGDSAMYLCASSWPVAGPQETQYFGPGTRLLVL.

This clone was seen only once. The chain recombines TRBV7-8 with TRBJ2-4; 7 bases align to TRBD1. J gave up 8 bases and V 5 bases, and 3 bases lay outside the gene matches. The CDR3 sequence is 12 residues long. The V gene's germline CDR1 is SGHVS and CDR2 FQNEAQ. The CDR3 sequence: CASSPDRDIQYF. In DNA form, the CDR3 reads TGTGCCAGCAGCCCTGACAGGGACATTCAGTACTTC.

To note about this clone: Germline is not matched at one junction end, which may reflect a read error. This chain connects TRBV28 to TRBJ2-1; TRBD2 aligns across 10 bases. Germline CDR1 reads MDHEN; CDR2 reads SYDVKM. The CDR3 loop spans 15 amino acids. Here the CDR3 DNA reads TGTGCCAGCAATTTAGGACTAGCGGTTTACAATGAGCAGTTCTTC. Amino acid sequence: CASNLGLAVYNEQFF.

DNA of the CDR3: TGCGCCAGCAGCCTCTTAGGGAACACTGAAGCTTTCTTT. Amino acid sequence: CASSLLGNTEAFF. V gene TRBV4-1 combines with J gene TRBJ1-1; no definite D call. This CDR3 has 13 residues. Germline values: CDR1 MGHRA, CDR2 YSYEKL. V lost 4 bases, J lost 1 base, and 7 bases lay in between.

The V call is TRBV7-2, the J call TRBJ1-4, with 7 bases matching TRBD1. The CDR3 contains 15 residues. Germline lookup yields CDR1 SGHTA and CDR2 FQGNSA. Trimming cost V 5 bases and J 5 bases; bases outside gene matches: 8. The CDR3 is CASSLQGVWNEKLFF. DNA for the CDR3: TGTGCCAGCAGCCTTCAGGGGGTCTGGAATGAAAAACTGTTTTTT.

J is TRBJ1-2 and V is TRBV27; D possibly corresponds to TRBD1 (6 bases). CDR3 length equals 18 residues. Germline V gives CDR1 MNHEY, CDR2 SMNVEV (reference sequence). Trimming left V 6 bases short and J 3 bases short, with 26 bases between. CDR3 sequence: CASSYAGEGLGKDYGYTF. The CDR3 DNA is TGTGCCAGCAGCTACGCAGGGGAGGGTTTAGGAAAAGACTATGGCTACACCTTC.

The chain links TRBV5-1 to TRBJ2-5; TRBD2 matches 9 bases. Trimming at V came to 1 base and at J to 3 bases, leaving 7 bases not matched to a gene. CDR3 length equals 16 residues. Germline V gene lookup returns CDR1 SGHRS and CDR2 YFSETQ. CDR3 sequence (DNA): TGCGCCAGCAGCTTGCTTAGCGGGGGTGTGAAAGAGACCCAGTACTTC. As protein: CASSLLSGGVKETQYF.

The chain joins TRBV4-3 to TRBJ2-3; 7 nucleotides line up with TRBD2. Germline CDR1 LGHNA, CDR2 YSLEER. Losses at the gene ends were 0 bases for V and 1 base for J; bases not matched to a gene: 1. The CDR3 is made up of 15 amino acids. The CDR3 is CASSQDGGGTDTQYF. CDR3 nucleotide sequence: TGCGCCAGCAGCCAAGATGGGGGGGGCACAGATACGCAGTATTTT.

The V and J genes are TRBV4-1 and TRBJ1-2; 7 bases line up with TRBD1. With 3 bases clipped from V and 3 bases from J, the junction kept 7 bases outside the gene matches. CDR3 size: 15 residues. From germline, CDR1 is MGHRA and CDR2 YSYEKL. The CDR3 spells CASSHAQTGHYGYTF. The CDR3, as DNA: TGCGCCAGCAGCCATGCACAGACAGGGCACTATGGCTACACCTTC.

The rearrangement links TRBV16 to TRBJ2-3, with a possible D match to TRBD2 (5 bases). Germline V CDR1 and CDR2: KGHSY, FQNENV. This CDR3 has 17 amino acids. Trimming shortened V by 4 bases and J by 1 base, and 18 bases separated the two germline ends. The CDR3, as DNA: TGTGCCAGCAGCCCAGATAGGAGCGAGGGCCGCACAGATACGCAGTATTTT. Amino acids: CASSPDRSEGRTDTQYF.

CDR3 nucleotide sequence: TGTGCCAGTAGTATTGGGAGTGCAGGGATCGGCCTCAATGAGCAGTTCTTC. It codes for CASSIGSAGIGLNEQFF. V and J are TRBV19 and TRBJ2-1; D is perhaps TRBD1 or TRBD2 (5 bases each). The CDR3 runs 17 residues. Germline values: CDR1 LNHDA, CDR2 SQIVND (reference sequence). V dropped 3 bases and J dropped 6 bases, with 21 bases sitting between them.

Worth noting for this clone: One end of the junction varies from germline; a read error may be responsible. As DNA, the CDR3 is TGTGCTAGCAGCCAGGGGGACAGAAAGGTCTACCGACAGCTCTATGGCTACACCTTC. Protein product: CASSQGDRKVYRQLYGYTF. The chain links TRBV7-7 to TRBJ1-2; 7 bases agree with TRBD1. Germline V lookup: CDR1 SSHAT, CDR2 FNYEAQ (reference sequence). This CDR3 is 19 amino acids long.

The chain recombines TRBV5-1 with TRBJ2-6; perhaps TRBD1 as D (6 bases). CDR3 length: 17 amino acids. Germline-derived CDR1 and CDR2 are SGHRS and YFSETQ. The germline V and J ends were trimmed by 7 bases and 0 bases, with 17 bases remaining between them. The CDR3 protein is CASGAPGVTSGANVLTF. The CDR3 DNA sequence: TGCGCCAGCGGGGCTCCAGGGGTGACCTCTGGGGCCAACGTCCTGACTTTC.

The chain couples TRBV28 to TRBJ1-3, with D perhaps TRBD1 (5 bases). Germline CDR1 MDHEN, CDR2 SYDVKM. This CDR3 is 15 amino acids long. V was cut by 7 bases and J by 0 bases, with 13 bases left in between. CDR3 region: CASTGEPSSGNTIYF. CDR3 nucleotides: TGTGCCAGCACGGGGGAGCCCTCCTCTGGAAACACCATATATTTT.

The J gene is TRBJ2-3, the V gene TRBV18; tentative D call: TRBD2 (5 bases). CDR1 is KGHSH and CDR2 is LQKENI in the germline V gene. The CDR3 loop spans 14 amino acids. V was shortened by 5 bases and J by 4 bases, with 13 bases between the two germline ends. The CDR3: CASSIWTPPDTQYF. The CDR3 coding sequence is TGTGCCAGCTCAATCTGGACTCCCCCAGATACGCAGTATTTT.

This chain connects TRBV6-6 to TRBJ2-2, with D perhaps being TRBD1 or TRBD2 (5 bases each). In germline, CDR1 is MNHNY, CDR2 SVGAGI (reference sequence). The CDR3 loop spans 14 amino acids. The V end was cut by 1 base, the J end by 8 bases, with 11 bases between. The CDR3 region is CASSYFAGTGELFF. The CDR3, as DNA: TGTGCCAGCAGTTACTTCGCAGGGACGGGGGAGCTGTTTTTT.

DNA for the CDR3: TGTGCCAGTAGTATCCGGACTAGCGGGAGGGGGGACAAAAACATTCAGTACTTC. Translation gives CASSIRTSGRGDKNIQYF. This sequence joins TRBV19 and TRBJ2-4; 15 bases are shared with TRBD2. Germline V lookup: CDR1 LNHDA, CDR2 SQIVND (reference sequence). The CDR3 covers 18 residues. After removal of 3 bases from V and 3 bases from J, the junction contained 6 bases not matched to a gene.